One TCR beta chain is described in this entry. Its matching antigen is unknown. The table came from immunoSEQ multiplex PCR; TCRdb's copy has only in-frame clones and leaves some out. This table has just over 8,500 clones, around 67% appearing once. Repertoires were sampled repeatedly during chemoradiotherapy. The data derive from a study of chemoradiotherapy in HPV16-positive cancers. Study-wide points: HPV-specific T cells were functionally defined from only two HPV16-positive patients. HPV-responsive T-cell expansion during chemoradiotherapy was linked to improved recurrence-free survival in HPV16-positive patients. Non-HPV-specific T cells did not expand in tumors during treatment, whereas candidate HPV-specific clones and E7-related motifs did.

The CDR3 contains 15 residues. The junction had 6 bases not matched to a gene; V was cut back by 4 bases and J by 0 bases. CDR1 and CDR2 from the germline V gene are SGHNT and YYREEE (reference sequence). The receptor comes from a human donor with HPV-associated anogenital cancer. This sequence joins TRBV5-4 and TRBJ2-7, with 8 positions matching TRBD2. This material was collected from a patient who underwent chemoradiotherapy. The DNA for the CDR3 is TGTGCCAGCAGCCCCCATAGCGGGGTCTCCTACGAGCAGTACTTC. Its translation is CASSPHSGVSYEQYF.